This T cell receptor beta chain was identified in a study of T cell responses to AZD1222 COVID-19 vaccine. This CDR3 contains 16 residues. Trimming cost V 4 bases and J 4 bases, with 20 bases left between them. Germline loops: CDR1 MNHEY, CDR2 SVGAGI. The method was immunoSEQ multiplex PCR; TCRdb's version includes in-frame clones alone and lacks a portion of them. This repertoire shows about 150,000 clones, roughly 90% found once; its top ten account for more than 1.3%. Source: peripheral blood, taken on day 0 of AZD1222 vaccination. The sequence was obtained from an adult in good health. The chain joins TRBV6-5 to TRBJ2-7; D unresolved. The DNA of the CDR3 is TGTGCCAGCAGTTTGTTTCTCAGCGCCTTAGGGTACGAGCAGTACTTC. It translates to CASSLFLSALGYEQYF.